Presented here are 26 T cell receptor beta chains from one specimen sequenced in a study of T cell repertoires in ileal Crohn's disease. Clones were sequenced by immunoSEQ multiplex PCR, and TCRdb holds only the in-frame ones, with some missing. The repertoire holds approximately 4,000 clones, with around 76% as singletons. The sequenced sample consisted of ileal tissue. Source of these receptors: an adult with Crohn's disease.

The chain combines TRBV7-9 with TRBJ1-2, with TRBD1 matching 9 bases. J lost 0 bases, V lost 4 bases, and 3 bases had no gene match. There are 15 residues in the CDR3. Germline V gene sequence: CDR1 SEHNR, CDR2 FQNEAQ (reference sequence). The CDR3 loop reads CASSWGTGTNYGYTF. The CDR3 coding sequence is TGTGCCAGCAGCTGGGGGACAGGGACTAACTATGGCTACACCTTC. The entire variable domain, with the rest obtained from reference TRBV7-9 and TRBJ1-2, is as follows: DTGVSQNPRHKITKRGQNVTFRCDPISEHNRLYWYRQTLGQGPEFLTYFQNEAQLEKSRLLSDRFSAERPKGSFSTLEIQRTEQGDSAMYLCASSWGTGTNYGYTFGSGTRLTVV.

The CDR3 DNA follows: TGCGCCAGCAGCCAAGACCATATACGGTTATATGGCTACACCTTC. Translating gives CASSQDHIRLYGYTF. The V gene is TRBV4-3, the J gene TRBJ1-2; no firm D call. Per the germline V gene, CDR1 is LGHNA and CDR2 is YSLEER. V was cut by 0 bases and J by 5 bases, with 13 bases left in between. The CDR3 runs 15 residues.

This chain joins TRBV14 and TRBJ2-7; 11 nucleotides match TRBD1. The CDR3 consists of 16 residues. CDR1 and CDR2 (germline): SGHDN, FVKESK. V dropped 4 bases and J dropped 1; count of bases not matched to a gene: 6. This CDR3 is CASSPGQGGVSYEQYF. Here the CDR3 DNA reads TGTGCCAGCAGCCCGGGACAGGGGGGGGTTTCCTACGAGCAGTACTTC. Full variable domain (rest looked up from reference TRBV14 and TRBJ2-7): EAGVTQFPSHSVIEKGQTVTLRCDPISGHDNLYWYRRVMGKEIKFLLHFVKESKQDESGMPNNRFLAERTGGTYSTLKVQPAELEDSGVYFCASSPGQGGVSYEQYFGPGTRLTVT.

The chain joins TRBV9 to TRBJ2-3, with a tentative D call TRBD1 (6 bases). CDR3 size: 13 residues. Germline CDR1 and CDR2: SGDLS and YYNGEE. V lost 3 bases and J 8 bases, leaving 13 bases between the germline ends. CDR3 coding DNA: TGTGCCAGCAGCGCCCAGGGGCAGGGTACGCAGTATTTT. Translated: CASSAQGQGTQYF.

The chain couples TRBV6-1 to TRBJ1-5, with 7 bases identical to TRBD1. CDR1 MNHNS and CDR2 SASEGT come from the germline V gene. This CDR3 contains 13 residues. The V and J ends lost 6 bases and 6 bases, in that order; junction bases with no gene match: 5. The CDR3 DNA is TGTGCCAGCAGGCACAGGGGCGGTCAGCCCCAGCATTTT. This codes for CASRHRGGQPQHF.

This chain links TRBV7-2 with TRBJ2-4; 7 bases are a match to TRBD2. The CDR3 has 13 amino acids. Trimming at V came to 1 base and at J to 8 bases, leaving 2 bases not matched to a gene. Germline V gene sequence: CDR1 SGHTA, CDR2 FQGNSA. CDR3 protein: CASSLDAGDIQYF. CDR3 nucleotides: TGTGCCAGCAGCTTAGACGCGGGGGACATTCAGTACTTC.

J is TRBJ2-2 and V is TRBV7-2; 7 bases fit TRBD1. Germline CDR1 is SGHTA and CDR2 is FQGNSA. The CDR3 is 15 amino acids. V lost 7 bases to trimming and J lost 4 bases; unmatched junction nucleotides: 9. CDR3 sequence: CASTQYRGGTGELFF. The DNA of the CDR3 is TGTGCCAGCACCCAATACAGGGGCGGCACCGGGGAGCTGTTTTTT.

V usage is TRBV30 and J usage is TRBJ1-2; the match to TRBD1 covers 9 bases. Germline V gene lookup returns CDR1 GTSNPN and CDR2 SVGIG (reference sequence). The CDR3 is made up of 13 amino acids. With 5 bases clipped from V and 4 bases from J, the junction kept 5 bases outside the gene matches. The CDR3 nucleotides read TGTGCCTGGCGGACAGGGGCGTCCTATGGCTACACCTTC. It specifies CAWRTGASYGYTF. The full variable domain, its missing parts supplied by reference TRBV30 and TRBJ1-2, is SQTIHQWPATLVQPVGSPLSLECTVEGTSNPNLYWYRQAAGRGLQLLFYSVGIGQISSEVPQNLSASRPQDRQFILSSKKLLLSDSGFYLCAWRTGASYGYTFGSGTRLTVV.

CDR3 sequence reads: CASSGVYEQYF. The DNA for the CDR3 is TGTGCCAGCAGTGGAGTCTACGAGCAGTACTTC. The chain combines TRBV6-6 with TRBJ2-7; D not resolved. The CDR3 is 11 residues long. V lost 5 bases and J 3 bases, leaving 5 bases between the germline ends. The germline V gene has CDR1 MNHNY and CDR2 SVGAGI (reference sequence).

This clone was found a few times. This chain uses TRBV21-1 with TRBJ2-7; TRBD2, as called in the table, went unchecked against the DNA. TRBV21-1 is a pseudogene. This CDR3 comprises 16 residues. The CDR3 DNA is TGTGCCAGAGACGAGCGGGAGGCGGCCCGGGGGTGCGAGCAGTACTTC. Amino acids: CARDEREAARGCEQYF.

The chain recombines TRBV19 with TRBJ2-5; 10 bases are shared with TRBD1. Judging by the DNA end, TRBJ2-7 fits better; the J call may be wrong. The CDR3 length is 15 residues. Per germline, CDR1 LNHDA and CDR2 SQIVND (reference sequence). In DNA, the CDR3 is TGTGCCAGTAGTCTTCGGACAGGGGGCTCCTACGAGCAGTACTTC. Its protein is CASSLRTGGSYEQYF.

The chain employs TRBV7-2 and TRBJ2-7; 9 nucleotides align to TRBD2. The J segment lost 7 bases and the V segment lost 3 bases, leaving 7 bases of the junction unmatched. CDR3 length: 14 residues. Looked up from germline, CDR1 is SGHTA and CDR2 is FQGNSA. DNA of the CDR3: TGTGCCAGCAGCTTCGGCATTAGCGGGAGTGAGCAGTACTTC. Translation gives CASSFGISGSEQYF.

The chain joins TRBV18 to TRBJ1-1; tentative D call: TRBD1 (6 bases). Per germline, CDR1 KGHSH and CDR2 LQKENI. V was trimmed by 5 bases and J by 5 bases, leaving 9 bases between them. The CDR3 is 12 amino acids. CDR3: CASSTDRTEAFF. CDR3 nucleotide sequence: TGTGCCAGCTCAACGGACAGAACTGAAGCTTTCTTT.

This clone was picked up one time. This chain links TRBV7-2 with TRBJ2-3; 9 nucleotides line up with TRBD2. This CDR3 comprises 16 residues. Germline V CDR1 and CDR2: SGHTA, FQGNSA. Germline trimming cut 0 bases from V and 2 bases from J; bases unmatched to any gene: 3. CDR3 sequence: CASSLATSGYTDTQYF. CDR3 DNA: TGTGCCAGCAGCTTAGCGACTAGCGGATACACAGATACGCAGTATTTT.

In DNA, the CDR3 is TGTGCCAGCACTGATATCCATCAGACAGGGGGCACTGAAGCTTTCTTT. The encoded protein is CASTDIHQTGGTEAFF. The V call is TRBV25-1, the J call TRBJ1-1, with 9 bases matching TRBD1. This CDR3 contains 16 residues. V lost 7 bases, J lost 4 bases, and 13 bases stayed unmatched. Germline CDR1 reads MGHDK; CDR2 reads SYGVNS.

The rearrangement joins TRBV5-1 to TRBJ1-1; perhaps TRBD1 as D (5 bases). CDR1 SGHRS and CDR2 YFSETQ come from the germline V gene. Trimming cost V 1 base and J 1 base, with 14 bases left between them. The CDR3 has 16 residues. The CDR3 DNA reads TGCGCCAGCAGCTTGTATCTGGGGGGAACGAACACTGAAGCTTTCTTT. Translating it yields CASSLYLGGTNTEAFF.

The J gene is TRBJ1-1, the V gene TRBV29-1; D gene ambiguous. The CDR3 is made up of 14 amino acids. Trimming left V 4 bases short and J 3 bases short, with 15 bases between. Germline V CDR1 and CDR2: SQVTM, ANQGSEA. As DNA, the CDR3 is TGCAGCGTTGTGAGTCGAGGGCCGTACACTGAAGCTTTCTTT. As protein: CSVVSRGPYTEAFF.

The rearrangement links TRBV6-4 to TRBJ1-5; D gene ambiguous. This CDR3 has 17 amino acids. V was clipped by 4 bases and J by 3 bases, with 19 bases between them. In germline, CDR1 is MRHNA, CDR2 SNTAGT. CDR3 sequence: CASSGAVGDNVNQPQHF. CDR3 DNA sequence: TGTGCCAGCAGTGGGGCAGTAGGCGACAATGTCAATCAGCCCCAGCATTTT.

This chain connects TRBV5-8 to TRBJ1-1; no reliable D call. The V gene's germline CDR1 is SGHTS and CDR2 YDEGEE. The CDR3 has 14 amino acids. V gave up 1 base and J gave up 1 base, with 8 bases separating them. In DNA form, the CDR3 reads TGTGCCAGCAGCTTGACACCGCAGAACACTGAAGCTTTCTTT. This encodes CASSLTPQNTEAFF. The entire variable domain, with the rest obtained from reference TRBV5-8 and TRBJ1-1, is as follows: EAGVTQSPTHLIKTRGQQATLRCSPISGHTSVYWYQQALGLGLQFLLWYDEGEERNRGNFPPRFSGRQFPNYSSELNVNALELEDSALYLCASSLTPQNTEAFFGQGTRLTVV.

This clone occurred a few times. The chain joins TRBV30 to TRBJ2-3; 10 nucleotides agree with TRBD1. CDR1 is GTSNPN, CDR2 SVGIG, per germline (reference sequence). Germline trimming cut 1 base from V and 0 bases from J; bases unmatched to any gene: 1. The CDR3 spans 15 residues. CDR3 in amino acids: CAWSGGQGSTDTQYF. The CDR3 nucleotides read TGTGCCTGGAGTGGGGGACAGGGGAGCACAGATACGCAGTATTTT.

This clone was seen more than once but under ten times. The chain carries TRBV5-1 and TRBJ2-1, with D uncertain. CDR1 is SGHRS, CDR2 YFSETQ, per germline. The CDR3 covers 16 residues. The germline V and J ends were trimmed by 0 bases and 8 bases, with 18 bases remaining between them. The chain's CDR3 is CASSLAASSLADEQFF. As DNA, the CDR3 is TGCGCCAGCAGCTTGGCCGCGTCGAGCTTAGCCGATGAGCAGTTCTTC.

The rearrangement uses TRBV11-2 and TRBJ2-5, with 8 bases identical to TRBD1. The CDR3 covers 15 residues. The germline V gene encodes CDR1 SGHAT and CDR2 FQNNGV. After removal of 6 bases from V and 4 bases from J, the junction contained 10 bases not matched to a gene. CDR3 nucleotides: TGTGCCAGCAGGGATGGGAGGCAGGGGGCAGAGACCCAGTACTTC. Its translation: CASRDGRQGAETQYF.

The V and J genes are TRBV6-1 and TRBJ1-5, with 8 bases that match TRBD1. The length of the CDR3 is 14 residues. After removal of 6 bases from V and 5 bases from J, the junction contained 6 bases not matched to a gene. Germline V lookup: CDR1 MNHNS, CDR2 SASEGT. CDR3 in amino acids: CASRDRVADQPQHF. The CDR3 DNA sequence: TGTGCCAGCAGGGACAGGGTGGCTGATCAGCCCCAGCATTTT.

This chain uses TRBV9 with TRBJ1-1; D unresolved. Deletions cut 3 bases from V and 3 bases from J, with 9 bases between. This CDR3 comprises 13 residues. Germline V lookup: CDR1 SGDLS, CDR2 YYNGEE. The DNA of the CDR3 is TGTGCCAGCAGCGCAAGGGAGGACACTGAAGCTTTCTTT. This gives the protein CASSAREDTEAFF. Complete variable domain (other parts from reference TRBV9 and TRBJ1-1): DSGVTQTPKHLITATGQRVTLRCSPRSGDLSVYWYQQSLDQGLQFLIQYYNGEERAKGNILERFSAQQFPDLHSELNLSSLELGDSALYFCASSAREDTEAFFGQGTRLTVV.

This sequence joins TRBV4-3 and TRBJ2-2; 12 bases map to TRBD2. The CDR3 covers 15 residues. In germline, CDR1 is LGHNA, CDR2 YSLEER. The ends lost 2 bases at V and 7 bases at J; junction bases unmatched: 2. CDR3 in amino acids: CASSQTSGGIGELFF. CDR3 in DNA: TGCGCCAGCAGCCAAACTAGCGGGGGGATCGGGGAGCTGTTTTTT.

The rearrangement links TRBV6-1 to TRBJ2-5; the match to TRBD1 covers 8 bases. Germline assignment: CDR1 MNHNS and CDR2 SASEGT. CDR3 length: 13 residues. Germline trimming cut 4 bases from V and 7 bases from J; bases unmatched to any gene: 5. CDR3 sequence: CASSVGQVTTQYF. The CDR3 coding sequence is TGTGCCAGCAGTGTGGGACAGGTTACGACCCAGTACTTC.